These T cell receptor beta chains were read from a single sample in a study of identical twins. TCRdb re-analysed the 5' RACE reads in MiXCR, keeping a single row per CDR3 protein. The sample has around 250,000 distinct CDR3 sequences; 6.5% to 8% are singletons. Another study also made use of these data, one on T cells expressing NK-cell markers.

Sample: CD8+ T cells sorted from blood. Source of these receptors: a woman younger than 35 in good health. Both conserved end residues are part of each CDR3. Each record gives: V gene, clone size, J gene, D gene, CDR3 protein, CDR3 DNA. A D gene is named only where the DNA matches it firmly. Some rows mark clone size as missing; the rest say once, few, many or name a class of expanded clone.

V gene: TRBV11-2; clone size: many; J gene: TRBJ2-3; D gene: .; CDR3 protein: CASRWSDTQYF; CDR3 DNA: TGTGCCAGCAGGTGGAGCGATACGCAGTATTTT
V gene: TRBV13; clone size: .; J gene: TRBJ2-7; D gene: TRBD1; CDR3 protein: CASSPGPGGAGQYF; CDR3 DNA: TGTGCCAGCAGCCCTGGTCCAGGGGGCGCCGGGCAGTACTTC
V gene: TRBV15; clone size: few; J gene: TRBJ2-7; D gene: .; CDR3 protein: CATSYDRTYEQYF; CDR3 DNA: TGTGCCACCAGCTATGACAGAACCTACGAGCAGTACTTC
V gene: TRBV9; clone size: many; J gene: TRBJ1-4; D gene: TRBD1; CDR3 protein: CASSPRTGSNEKLFF; CDR3 DNA: TGTGCCAGCAGCCCCCGGACAGGGAGTAATGAAAAACTGTTTTTT
V gene: TRBV12-3/TRBV12-4; clone size: .; J gene: TRBJ2-7; D gene: TRBD2; CDR3 protein: CASGLGGGSYEQYF; CDR3 DNA: TGTGCCAGCGGGCTTGGGGGAGGGTCCTACGAGCAGTACTTC
V gene: TRBV27; clone size: .; J gene: TRBJ2-3; D gene: TRBD1; CDR3 protein: CASSLHDRDRGPDTQYF; CDR3 DNA: TGTGCCAGCAGTTTGCACGACCGGGACAGGGGCCCAGATACGCAGTATTTT
V gene: TRBV12-3/TRBV12-4; clone size: many; J gene: TRBJ2-1; D gene: TRBD1; CDR3 protein: CASSLRTGDNEQFF; CDR3 DNA: TGTGCCAGCAGTTTGAGGACAGGGGACAATGAGCAGTTCTTC
V gene: TRBV7-8; clone size: many; J gene: TRBJ2-1; D gene: TRBD1; CDR3 protein: CASSSGQGPSSYNEQFF; CDR3 DNA: TGTGCCAGCAGCTCCGGACAGGGGCCAAGCTCCTACAATGAGCAGTTCTTC
V gene: TRBV12-3/TRBV12-4; clone size: few; J gene: TRBJ2-3; D gene: TRBD2; CDR3 protein: CASSWASGRLDTQYF; CDR3 DNA: TGTGCCAGCAGTTGGGCTAGCGGGAGACTGGATACGCAGTATTTT
V gene: TRBV29-1; clone size: few; J gene: TRBJ2-2; D gene: .; CDR3 protein: CSVEPASTGELFF; CDR3 DNA: TGCAGCGTTGAACCAGCAAGCACCGGGGAGCTGTTTTTT
V gene: TRBV28; clone size: few; J gene: TRBJ2-3; D gene: .; CDR3 protein: CASNAPTTGLLSTDTQYF; CDR3 DNA: TGTGCCAGCAACGCACCCACTACAGGCCTGCTTAGCACAGATACGCAGTATTTT
V gene: TRBV20-1; clone size: many; J gene: TRBJ1-6; D gene: .; CDR3 protein: CSAKDHRADNSPLHF; CDR3 DNA: TGCAGTGCTAAGGACCACAGGGCGGATAATTCACCCCTCCACTTT
V gene: TRBV3-1; clone size: many; J gene: TRBJ2-1; D gene: TRBD2; CDR3 protein: CASSTRLAAYNEQFF; CDR3 DNA: TGTGCCAGCAGCACCCGACTAGCGGCCTACAATGAGCAGTTCTTC
V gene: TRBV19; clone size: few; J gene: TRBJ2-6; D gene: .; CDR3 protein: CASSIMSVAYSSSGANVLTF; CDR3 DNA: TGTGCCAGTAGTATAATGAGTGTCGCATATTCTAGCTCTGGGGCCAACGTCCTGACTTTC
V gene: TRBV27; clone size: many; J gene: TRBJ2-5; D gene: .; CDR3 protein: CASSLQQGLPKETQYF; CDR3 DNA: TGTGCCAGCAGTCTCCAACAGGGACTACCGAAAGAGACCCAGTACTTC
V gene: TRBV6-1; clone size: few; J gene: TRBJ2-7; D gene: .; CDR3 protein: CASSITGPTEQYF; CDR3 DNA: TGTGCCAGCAGTATTACCGGCCCGACCGAGCAGTACTTC
V gene: TRBV9; clone size: .; J gene: TRBJ2-1; D gene: .; CDR3 protein: CASSAGVFEQFF; CDR3 DNA: TGTGCCAGCAGCGCCGGGGTATTTGAGCAGTTCTTC
V gene: TRBV6-1; clone size: .; J gene: TRBJ1-3; D gene: TRBD1; CDR3 protein: CASSPGQGLVGNTIYF; CDR3 DNA: TGTGCCAGCAGTCCAGGACAGGGGCTGGTCGGAAACACCATATATTTT
V gene: TRBV5-1; clone size: few; J gene: TRBJ2-1; D gene: TRBD2; CDR3 protein: CASRFGLETVGEQFF; CDR3 DNA: TGCGCCAGCAGATTTGGACTAGAAACGGTGGGTGAGCAGTTCTTC
V gene: TRBV5-1; clone size: .; J gene: TRBJ1-3; D gene: .; CDR3 protein: CASSLGSGASGNTIYF; CDR3 DNA: TGCGCCAGCAGCTTGGGGAGCGGGGCCTCTGGAAACACCATATATTTT
V gene: TRBV4-1; clone size: few; J gene: TRBJ2-7; D gene: TRBD1; CDR3 protein: CASSPTGQGHEQYF; CDR3 DNA: TGCGCCAGCAGCCCGACGGGACAGGGCCACGAGCAGTACTTC
V gene: TRBV7-9; clone size: many; J gene: TRBJ2-7; D gene: TRBD1; CDR3 protein: CASSSGRDRPPYEQYF; CDR3 DNA: TGTGCCAGCAGCTCCGGCCGGGACAGACCGCCGTACGAGCAGTACTTC
V gene: TRBV3-1; clone size: .; J gene: TRBJ2-7; D gene: TRBD2; CDR3 protein: CASSQERGLAGISYEQYF; CDR3 DNA: TGTGCCAGCAGCCAAGAAAGGGGACTAGCGGGGATCTCCTACGAGCAGTACTTC
V gene: TRBV27; clone size: many; J gene: TRBJ1-1; D gene: .; CDR3 protein: CASCSYQINTEAFF; CDR3 DNA: TGTGCCAGCTGCTCGTATCAGATCAACACTGAAGCTTTCTTT
V gene: TRBV9; clone size: .; J gene: TRBJ1-1; D gene: TRBD1; CDR3 protein: CASSLTGEWTEAFF; CDR3 DNA: TGTGCCAGCAGCCTTACAGGGGAGTGGACTGAAGCTTTCTTT
V gene: TRBV5-1; clone size: few; J gene: TRBJ2-7; D gene: TRBD2; CDR3 protein: CASSEGLAGPPYEQYF; CDR3 DNA: TGCGCCAGCAGCGAGGGACTAGCGGGTCCCCCCTACGAGCAGTACTTC
V gene: TRBV20-1; clone size: many; J gene: TRBJ2-1; D gene: .; CDR3 protein: CSAIPRDFHPVGDEQFF; CDR3 DNA: TGCAGTGCTATCCCCCGGGACTTCCACCCGGTTGGCGATGAGCAGTTCTTC
V gene: TRBV7-2; clone size: .; J gene: TRBJ2-3; D gene: .; CDR3 protein: CASSLVENDTQYF; CDR3 DNA: TGTGCCAGCAGCTTAGTGGAAAACGATACGCAGTATTTT
V gene: TRBV20-1; clone size: .; J gene: TRBJ1-1; D gene: .; CDR3 protein: CSARGGGMNTEAFF; CDR3 DNA: TGCAGTGCTAGGGGTGGGGGAATGAACACTGAAGCTTTCTTT
V gene: TRBV5-6; clone size: .; J gene: TRBJ2-7; D gene: .; CDR3 protein: CASSFRPLWDEQYF; CDR3 DNA: TGTGCCAGCAGCTTCAGGCCCCTGTGGGACGAGCAGTACTTC
V gene: TRBV27; clone size: many; J gene: TRBJ2-5; D gene: .; CDR3 protein: CASSEDTPDYETQYF; CDR3 DNA: TGTGCCAGCAGTGAGGACACGCCCGATTACGAGACCCAGTACTTC
V gene: TRBV7-9; clone size: many; J gene: TRBJ2-5; D gene: .; CDR3 protein: CASSSLPDGGQETQYF; CDR3 DNA: TGTGCCAGCAGCTCTCTCCCGGACGGGGGCCAAGAGACCCAGTACTTC
V gene: TRBV2; clone size: few; J gene: TRBJ2-7; D gene: TRBD1; CDR3 protein: CASMDRGGSGEQYF; CDR3 DNA: TGTGCCAGCATGGACAGGGGGGGATCCGGCGAGCAGTACTTC
V gene: TRBV10-2; clone size: many; J gene: TRBJ2-7; D gene: .; CDR3 protein: CASWDTGFEQYF; CDR3 DNA: TGCGCCAGTTGGGACACTGGCTTCGAGCAGTACTTC
V gene: TRBV7-7; clone size: .; J gene: TRBJ2-3; D gene: .; CDR3 protein: CASSLAVGPDTQYF; CDR3 DNA: TGTGCCAGCAGCTTAGCAGTTGGACCAGATACGCAGTATTTT
V gene: TRBV11-2; clone size: many; J gene: TRBJ1-2; D gene: TRBD1; CDR3 protein: CASTPGQGNYGYTF; CDR3 DNA: TGTGCCAGCACCCCGGGACAGGGAAACTATGGCTACACCTTC
V gene: TRBV28; clone size: many; J gene: TRBJ2-7; D gene: .; CDR3 protein: CASKRTGAREQYF; CDR3 DNA: TGTGCCAGCAAGCGGACGGGGGCTCGGGAGCAGTACTTC
V gene: TRBV28; clone size: few; J gene: TRBJ2-7; D gene: .; CDR3 protein: CASSLGSDPYEQYF; CDR3 DNA: TGTGCCAGCAGTTTAGGATCCGACCCCTACGAGCAGTACTTC